This TCR beta chain was retrieved from a study of cytomegalovirus exposure and HLA in healthy donors. General study results and limits: The authors considered a cluster of highly shared sequence variants likely to be a sequencing artifact.

CDR1 and CDR2 (germline): SNHLY, FYNNEI. Trimming took 1 base from V and 1 from J; bases not matched to a gene: 0. CDR3 size: 15 residues. These donors counted as nominally healthy when sampled, but unrecorded immune exposures were likely. It was with 60 Vbeta and 13 Jbeta primers that the PCR ran. The protocol was immunoSEQ multiplex PCR, while the TCRdb copy is restricted to in-frame clones and leaves out a portion. This sample has under 150,000 clones, with over 75% found just once. As regards this clone: Its antigen remains unknown.

The sequence was collected from a woman in her thirties in good health and CMV-seropositive. V and J are TRBV2 and TRBJ2-7, with TRBD2 matching 11 bases. Sequencing was performed on PBMCs. The CDR3 region is CASSEGTSGSYEQYF. The CDR3 DNA sequence: TGTGCCAGCAGTGAAGGGACTAGCGGGTCCTACGAGCAGTACTTC. The variable domain in full, with the rest retrieved from reference TRBV2 and TRBJ2-7, is EPEVTQTPSHQVTQMGQEVILRCVPISNHLYFYWYRQILGQKVEFLVSFYNNEISEKSEIFDDQFSVERPDGSNFTLKIRSTKLEDSAMYFCASSEGTSGSYEQYFGPGTRLTVT.